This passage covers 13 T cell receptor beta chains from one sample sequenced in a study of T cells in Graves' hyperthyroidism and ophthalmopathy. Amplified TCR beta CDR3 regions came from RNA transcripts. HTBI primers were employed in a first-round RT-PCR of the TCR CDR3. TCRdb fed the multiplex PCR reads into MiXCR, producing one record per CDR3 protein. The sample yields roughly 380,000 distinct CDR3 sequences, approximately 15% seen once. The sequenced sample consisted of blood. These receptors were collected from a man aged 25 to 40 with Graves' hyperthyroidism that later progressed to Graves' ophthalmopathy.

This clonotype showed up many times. CDR3 sequence: CASSPPGQYKANYGYTF. CDR3 nucleotides: TGTGCCAGCTCACCACCGGGACAGTATAAAGCTAACTATGGCTACACCTTC. The chain combines TRBV18 with TRBJ1-2; 7 bases line up with TRBD1. CDR3 length equals 17 residues. V lost 0 bases to trimming and J lost 0 bases; unmatched junction nucleotides: 7. Germline V lookup: CDR1 KGHSH, CDR2 LQKENI. Full variable domain (outside the CDR3, taken from reference TRBV18 and TRBJ1-2): NAGVMQNPRHLVRRRGQEARLRCSPMKGHSHVYWYRQLPEEGLKFMVYLQKENIIDESGMPKERFSAEFPKEGPSILRIQQVVRGDSAAYFCASSPPGQYKANYGYTFGSGTRLTVV.

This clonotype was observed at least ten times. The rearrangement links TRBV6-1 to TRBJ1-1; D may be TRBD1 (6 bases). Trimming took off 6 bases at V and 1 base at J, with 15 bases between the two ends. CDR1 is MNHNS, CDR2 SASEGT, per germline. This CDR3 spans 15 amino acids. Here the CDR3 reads CASRRGGDRNTEAFF. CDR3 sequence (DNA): TGTGCCAGCAGGCGAGGGGGGGATCGGAACACTGAAGCTTTCTTT.

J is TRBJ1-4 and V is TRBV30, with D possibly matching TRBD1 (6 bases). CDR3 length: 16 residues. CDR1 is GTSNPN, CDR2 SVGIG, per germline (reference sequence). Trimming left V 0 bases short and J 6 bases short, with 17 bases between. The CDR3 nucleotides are TGTGCCTGGAGTGTATGGAGGGGGAGGCTGCATGAAAAACTGTTTTTT. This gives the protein CAWSVWRGRLHEKLFF.

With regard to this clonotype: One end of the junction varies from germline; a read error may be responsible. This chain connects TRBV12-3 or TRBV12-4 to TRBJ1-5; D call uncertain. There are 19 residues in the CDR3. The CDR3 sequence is CANSSWAFLSEYSNQPQHF. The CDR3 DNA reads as TGTGCCAACAGTTCCTGGGCCTTCCTATCCGAGTATAGCAATCAGCCCCAGCATTTT.

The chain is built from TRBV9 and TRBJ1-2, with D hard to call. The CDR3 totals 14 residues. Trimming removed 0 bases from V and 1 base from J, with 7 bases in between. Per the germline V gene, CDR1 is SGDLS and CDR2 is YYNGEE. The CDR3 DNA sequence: TGTGCCAGCAGCGTAGCTACGTATAACTATGGCTACACCTTC. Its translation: CASSVATYNYGYTF.

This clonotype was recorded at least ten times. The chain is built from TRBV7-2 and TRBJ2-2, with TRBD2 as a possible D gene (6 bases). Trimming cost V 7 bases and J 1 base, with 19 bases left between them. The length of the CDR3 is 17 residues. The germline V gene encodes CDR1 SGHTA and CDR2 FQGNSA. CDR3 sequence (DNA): TGTGCCAGCACCTGGGGCCTAGCGAGTGGGAACACCGGGGAGCTGTTTTTT. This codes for CASTWGLASGNTGELFF.

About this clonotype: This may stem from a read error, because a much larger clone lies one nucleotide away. Here the CDR3 reads CASSLYRGEGNTGAFF. CDR3 DNA sequence: TGTGCCAGCAGCTTATACAGGGGAGAGGGGAACACTGGAGCTTTCTTT. This chain uses TRBV7-9 with TRBJ1-1; TRBD1 agrees at 7 bases. Germline V gene lookup returns CDR1 SEHNR and CDR2 FQNEAQ (reference sequence). This CDR3 has 16 residues. The complete variable domain, with remaining parts taken from reference TRBV7-9 and TRBJ1-1, reads DTGVSQNPRHKITKRGQNVTFRCDPISEHNRLYWYRQTLGQGPEFLTYFQNEAQLEKSRLLSDRFSAERPKGSFSTLEIQRTEQGDSAMYLCASSLYRGEGNTGAFFGQGTRLTVV.

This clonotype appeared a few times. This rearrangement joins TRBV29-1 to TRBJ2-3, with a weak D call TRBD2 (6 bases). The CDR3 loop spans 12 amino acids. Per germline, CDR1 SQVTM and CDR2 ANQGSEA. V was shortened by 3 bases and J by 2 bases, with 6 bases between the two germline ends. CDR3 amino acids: CSVERDTDTQYF. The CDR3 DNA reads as TGCAGCGTTGAGCGGGACACAGATACGCAGTATTTT.

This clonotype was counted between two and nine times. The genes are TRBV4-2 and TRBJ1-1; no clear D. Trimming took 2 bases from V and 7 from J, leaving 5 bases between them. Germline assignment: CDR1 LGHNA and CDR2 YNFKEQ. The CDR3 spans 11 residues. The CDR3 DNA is TGTGCCAGCAGCCAAAACGGTGAAGCTTTCTTT. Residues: CASSQNGEAFF.

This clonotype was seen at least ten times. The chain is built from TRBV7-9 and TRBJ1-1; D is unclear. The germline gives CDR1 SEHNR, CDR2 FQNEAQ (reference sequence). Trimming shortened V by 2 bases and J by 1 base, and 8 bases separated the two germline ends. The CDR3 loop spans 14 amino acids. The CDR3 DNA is TGTGCCAGCAGCTTACATACACAGAACACTGAAGCTTTCTTT. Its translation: CASSLHTQNTEAFF.

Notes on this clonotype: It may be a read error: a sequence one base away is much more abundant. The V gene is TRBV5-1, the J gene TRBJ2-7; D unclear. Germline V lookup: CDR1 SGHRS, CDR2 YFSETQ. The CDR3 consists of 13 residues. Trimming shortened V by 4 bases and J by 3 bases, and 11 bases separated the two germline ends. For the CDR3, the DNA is TGCGCCAGCAGCCTACCCCCCGGCTACGAGCAGTACTTC. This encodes CASSLPPGYEQYF. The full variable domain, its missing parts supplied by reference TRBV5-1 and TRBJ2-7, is KAGVTQTPRYLIKTRGQQVTLSCSPISGHRSVSWYQQTPGQGLQFLFEYFSETQRNKGNFPGRFSGRQFSNSRSEMNVSTLELGDSALYLCASSLPPGYEQYFGPGTRLTVT.

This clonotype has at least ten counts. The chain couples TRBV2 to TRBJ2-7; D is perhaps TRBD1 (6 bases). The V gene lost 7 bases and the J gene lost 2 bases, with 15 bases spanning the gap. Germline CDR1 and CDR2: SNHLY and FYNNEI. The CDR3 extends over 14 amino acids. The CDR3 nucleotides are TGTGCCAGCATAGCCCGGGACACCACCTACGAGCAGTACTTC. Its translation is CASIARDTTYEQYF. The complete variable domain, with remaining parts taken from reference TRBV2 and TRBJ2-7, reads EPEVTQTPSHQVTQMGQEVILRCVPISNHLYFYWYRQILGQKVEFLVSFYNNEISEKSEIFDDQFSVERPDGSNFTLKIRSTKLEDSAMYFCASIARDTTYEQYFGPGTRLTVT.

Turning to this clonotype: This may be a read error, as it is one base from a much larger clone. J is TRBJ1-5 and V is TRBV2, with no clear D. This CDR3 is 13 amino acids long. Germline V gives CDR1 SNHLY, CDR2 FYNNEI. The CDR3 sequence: CASRDGSDQPQHF. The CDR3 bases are TGTGCCAGCAGGGATGGTAGCGATCAGCCCCAGCATTTT.